What follows is one T cell receptor beta chain and its context. The antigen is unknown. This specimen belongs to a study of shared clonotypes between healthy human individuals. Study overall: Per donor, three plates held CD4 naive cells, three held CD4 memory, two held CD8 naive and one held CD8 memory.

This CDR3 is 12 amino acids long. In germline, CDR1 is ENHRY, CDR2 SYGVKD. Trimming removed 11 bases from V and 5 bases from J, with 13 bases in between. TCRdb's copy holds only in-frame clones and misses some; the assay was immunoSEQ multiplex PCR. Among about 690,000 clones listed, about 90% were seen once. Study-wide results and limits: In several donors, around 5.5% of naive CD4 clonotypes appeared in common.

With CCR7-negative CD45RA+ TemRA cells, CD45RO+ cells were combined in CD8 memory. The chain joins TRBV10-3 to TRBJ2-1; D tentatively reads TRBD1 or TRBD2 (5 bases each). The sequenced material came from memory CD8+ T cells from PBMCs. Subset here: CD45RO+ cells pooled with CCR7-negative TemRA cells. This TCR derives from a man aged 18-30 years in good health. Some clones in this sample may be carry-over from other donors' samples. Here the CDR3 reads CAGGMGDNEQFF. The DNA of the CDR3 is TGTGCCGGGGGTATGGGGGACAATGAGCAGTTCTTC.